The rows below give T cell receptor beta chains drawn from one sample of a study of blood T cell repertoires in COVID-19. Sequencing was performed with immunoSEQ multiplex PCR; in TCRdb, only in-frame clones are kept and a portion is missing. The sample has 120,000 or so clones; about two thirds are singletons. The specimen sequenced was peripheral blood. The receptors here all came from a human donor with acute or convalescent COVID-19. The donor label of this sample is uncertain. Both conserved end residues are trimmed from each CDR3.

v_gene: TRBV25-1
CDR3aa: ASSEGDRWYGYT

v_gene: TRBV29-1
CDR3aa: SVGQNGYT

v_gene: TRBV7-9
CDR3aa: ASSRPVGRNEQF

v_gene: TRBV10-3
CDR3aa: AISEAPGPRVLWCAASTDTQY

v_gene: TRBV27
CDR3aa: ASSSGSSYNSPLH

v_gene: TRBV30
CDR3aa: AWIGTGQNYGYT

v_gene: TRBV7-3
CDR3aa: ASSSSRVSEQF

v_gene: TRBV7-9
CDR3aa: ASSKTGLYNSPLH

v_gene: TRBV30
CDR3aa: AWTKKEETQY

v_gene: TRBV19
CDR3aa: ASSPLGGVGDTQY

v_gene: TRBV3-1/TRBV3-2
CDR3aa: ASSFQVSGNTIY

v_gene: TRBV2
CDR3aa: ASSIGSGINTEAF

v_gene: TRBV25-1
CDR3aa: ASSLKQGDIQY

v_gene: TRBV5-1
CDR3aa: ASSLVSGDQPQH

v_gene: TRBV4-1
CDR3aa: ASSHQPFTGGGEKLF

v_gene: TRBV21-1
CDR3aa: ASSTGGMAEAF

v_gene: TRBV11-2
CDR3aa: ASSQQGNTIY

v_gene: TRBV29-1
CDR3aa: SVVTSGETQY

v_gene: TRBV7-8
CDR3aa: ASSLAAGGSLNYEQY

v_gene: TRBV29-1
CDR3aa: SVRPGTPSYNEQF

v_gene: TRBV4-1
CDR3aa: ASSQAMRGGPDTQY

v_gene: TRBV6-6
CDR3aa: ASSATGRSYEQY

v_gene: TRBV19
CDR3aa: ASGQGPTGELF

v_gene: TRBV19
CDR3aa: ASSIGGTGARYGYT

v_gene: TRBV11-3
CDR3aa: ASSPRQGGNEQY

v_gene: TRBV28
CDR3aa: ASSRGTYTEAF

v_gene: TRBV6-5
CDR3aa: ASTERRGNTEAF

v_gene: TRBV5-6
CDR3aa: ASSLRGNEKLF

v_gene: TRBV19
CDR3aa: ASSSRTGQTQY

v_gene: TRBV5-1
CDR3aa: ASSTTGSDTEAF

v_gene: TRBV12-3/TRBV12-4
CDR3aa: ASSLKGNQPQH